This T cell receptor (beta chain) originates from a study of blood T cell repertoires in COVID-19. This clone was observed a single time. Sequencing was performed with immunoSEQ multiplex PCR; in TCRdb, only in-frame clones are kept and a portion is missing. The sample includes about 53,000 clones, 86% of them seen just once. The CDR3 contains 12 residues. CDR1 is SGHAT and CDR2 is FQNNGV in the germline V gene. The germline V and J ends were trimmed by 6 bases and 4 bases, with 9 bases remaining between them. Sequenced input: peripheral blood. V is TRBV11-2 and J is TRBJ1-2; D unclear. The TCR comes from a man in his 70s with active COVID-19. This chain's CDR3 is CASSREGYGYTF. In DNA, the CDR3 is TGTGCCAGCAGTCGGGAGGGCTATGGCTACACCTTC.